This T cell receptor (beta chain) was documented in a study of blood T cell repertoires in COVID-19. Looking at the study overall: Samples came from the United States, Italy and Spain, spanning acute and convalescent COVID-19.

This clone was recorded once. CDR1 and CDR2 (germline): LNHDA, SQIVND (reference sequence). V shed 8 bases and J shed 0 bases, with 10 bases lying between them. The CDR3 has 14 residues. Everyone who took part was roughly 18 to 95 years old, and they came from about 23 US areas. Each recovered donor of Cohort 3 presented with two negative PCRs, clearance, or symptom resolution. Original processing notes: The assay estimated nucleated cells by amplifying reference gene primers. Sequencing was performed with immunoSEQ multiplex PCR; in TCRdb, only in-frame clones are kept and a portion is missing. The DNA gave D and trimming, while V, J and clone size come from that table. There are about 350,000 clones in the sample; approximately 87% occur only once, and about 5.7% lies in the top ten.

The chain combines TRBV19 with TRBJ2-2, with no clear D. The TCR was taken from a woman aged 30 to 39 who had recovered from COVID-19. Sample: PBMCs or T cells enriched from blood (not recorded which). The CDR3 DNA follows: TGTGCCAGTGCCGCGCAAGCGAACACCGGGGAGCTGTTTTTT. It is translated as CASAAQANTGELFF. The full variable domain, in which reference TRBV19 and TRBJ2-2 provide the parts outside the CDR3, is DGGITQSPKYLFRKEGQNVTLSCEQNLNHDAMYWYRQDPGQGLRLIYYSQIVNDFQKGDIAEGYSVSREKKESFPLTVTSAQKNPTAFYLCASAAQANTGELFFGEGSRLTVL.